One and the same sample provided the 22 T cell receptor beta chains below, sequenced in a study of T-cell reconstitution after alpha-beta-depleted transplantation in children (TCRdb year 2016). Reading the label with the study, this specimen's treatment or condition is: allogeneic hematopoietic cell transplantation with graft depleted of TCRalphabeta T cells and CD19 B cells. Receptor libraries were prepared by PCR. Instrument on record: Illumina HiSeq 2500. To normalize quantification of the TCRbeta repertoire, the TCR libraries were built with molecular barcoding that relied on unique molecular identifiers. TCRdb handled the public reads itself, with Q25 trimming in fastp and clone calling in MiXCR, and kept productive beta chains. Every CDR3 protein is listed once, alongside the most common genes and DNA of its rows. This sample holds under 150,000 distinct CDR3 sequences; roughly 9.7% were observed only once. The ten biggest clones cover less than 25% of the sample.

The sample was PBMCs, mostly from graft donor cells, taken 180 days after TCRalphabeta/CD19-depleted stem cell transplant. These receptor sequences come from a girl less than two years old who had a stem cell transplant for combined immunodeficiency, so the T cells may come from the graft donor.

In its sample, this clonotype was seen a few times. The V call is TRBV7-2, the J call TRBJ2-7; D is undetermined. V lost 0 bases and J lost 4, with 16 bases in between. The CDR3 runs 16 residues. The V gene's germline CDR1 is SGHTA and CDR2 FQGNSA. The CDR3 protein is CASSLAHLRSGYEQYF. CDR3 coding DNA: TGTGCCAGCAGCTTAGCGCATCTCCGGTCTGGATACGAGCAGTACTTC. Full variable domain (missing parts from reference TRBV7-2 and TRBJ2-7): GAGVSQSPSNKVTEKGKDVELRCDPISGHTALYWYRQSLGQGLEFLIYFQGNSAPDKSGLPSDRFSAERTGGSVSTLTIQRTQQEDSAVYLCASSLAHLRSGYEQYFGPGTRLTVT.

This clonotype has more than one count but fewer than ten. The V and J genes are TRBV20-1 and TRBJ2-7, with a weak D call TRBD2 (7 bases). This CDR3 is built from 15 residues. Germline values: CDR1 DFQATT, CDR2 SNEGSKA (reference sequence). Between the trimmed V and J ends, which lost 0 bases and 2 bases, there was a span of 14 bases. CDR3 DNA sequence: TGCAGTGCTAGAGATGGGCGGGGGCTTCCCTACGAGCAGTACTTC. The encoded protein is CSARDGRGLPYEQYF.

This clonotype was seen more than once but under ten times. The gene calls are TRBV7-9 and TRBJ1-5; 7 bases fit TRBD1. The CDR3 runs 17 residues. Per germline, CDR1 SEHNR and CDR2 FQNEAQ (reference sequence). Unmatched junction bases numbered 7, after V lost 1 base and J lost 1 base. This chain's CDR3 is CASSLEAGGQSNQPQHF. CDR3 DNA sequence: TGTGCCAGCAGCTTAGAGGCAGGGGGACAAAGCAATCAGCCCCAGCATTTT. The variable domain in full, with the rest retrieved from reference TRBV7-9 and TRBJ1-5, is DTGVSQNPRHKITKRGQNVTFRCDPISEHNRLYWYRQTLGQGPEFLTYFQNEAQLEKSRLLSDRFSAERPKGSFSTLEIQRTEQGDSAMYLCASSLEAGGQSNQPQHFGDGTRLSIL.

This chain links TRBV7-9 with TRBJ2-7; TRBD1 matches 11 bases. Trimming removed 5 bases from V and 2 bases from J; junction bases left unmatched: 11. CDR3 length: 17 residues. Germline V gene data show CDR1 as SEHNR and CDR2 as FQNEAQ (reference sequence). The CDR3: CASSLTTGTGGTYEQYF. Written as DNA, the CDR3 is TGTGCCAGCAGCCTCACTACCGGGACAGGGGGGACCTACGAGCAGTACTTC.

About this clonotype: This may be a read error: a much more frequent sequence differs by one nucleotide. The J gene is TRBJ1-5, the V gene TRBV12-3 or TRBV12-4; a weak D match, TRBD1 (5 bases). V was pared by 6 bases and J by 8 bases, with 14 bases between. The CDR3 covers 13 residues. CDR3: CASSSRVVKPQHF. The DNA of the CDR3 is TGTGCCAGCAGCAGCAGGGTGGTCAAGCCCCAGCATTTT.

The CDR3 here is CASSPLRRGETQYF. The CDR3 DNA sequence: TGTGCCAGCAGCCCCCTTAGGAGGGGGGAGACCCAGTACTTC. The chain carries TRBV3-1 and TRBJ2-5; D may be TRBD1 or TRBD2 (6 bases each). The CDR3 extends over 14 amino acids. Germline CDR1 is LGHDT and CDR2 is YNNKEL (reference sequence). V shed 4 bases and J shed 5 bases, with 14 bases lying between them.

The chain carries TRBV10-3 and TRBJ1-3; D gene unclear. The CDR3 is 13 residues long. V lost 7 bases, J lost 11 bases, and 18 bases lay in between. Germline V CDR1 and CDR2: ENHRY, SYGVKD. For the CDR3, the DNA is TGTGCCATCAAAGCCGGGTCGGGAGGCCCCATATATTTT. It translates to CAIKAGSGGPIYF.

V and J are TRBV28 and TRBJ1-2; TRBD1 is a possible D gene (6 bases). This CDR3 is 14 amino acids long. Trimming stripped 5 bases from V and 6 bases from J, with 16 bases between. Germline loops: CDR1 MDHEN, CDR2 SYDVKM. The CDR3 protein is CASSMTGLFHGYTF. CDR3 nucleotide sequence: TGTGCCAGCAGTATGACAGGTCTTTTCCATGGCTACACCTTC.

This CDR3 reads CASSASGGLDADTQYF. CDR3 bases: TGCGCCAGCAGCGCCTCCGGGGGACTAGATGCAGATACGCAGTATTTT. The chain uses TRBV5-1 and TRBJ2-3; TRBD2 agrees at 8 bases. V gave up 4 bases and J gave up 4 bases; unmatched junction bases: 11. The CDR3 loop spans 16 amino acids. The V gene's germline CDR1 is SGHRS and CDR2 YFSETQ.

A few counts support this clonotype. The chain combines TRBV19 with TRBJ1-5; 7 positions match TRBD1. There are 14 residues in the CDR3. The ends lost 6 bases at V and 6 bases at J; junction bases unmatched: 8. In germline, CDR1 is LNHDA, CDR2 SQIVND (reference sequence). CDR3 protein: CASSSDRDGQPQHF. Here the CDR3 DNA reads TGTGCCAGTAGCTCAGACAGGGACGGTCAGCCCCAGCATTTT.

This clonotype was observed a handful of times. The V gene is TRBV6-5, the J gene TRBJ1-6, with TRBD1 identical over 9 bases. The CDR3 totals 13 residues. Germline lookup yields CDR1 MNHEY and CDR2 SVGAGI. Germline trimming cut 6 bases from V and 11 bases from J; bases unmatched to any gene: 5. The DNA for the CDR3 is TGTGCCAGCAGGCACGACAGGGGGACACCCCTCCACTTT. It specifies CASRHDRGTPLHF.

CDR3 coding DNA: TGTGCCACCAGCAGACCCCCATATCAGCCCCAGCATTTT. It is translated as CATSRPPYQPQHF. The chain couples TRBV15 to TRBJ1-5; D gene unclear. The germline V gene has CDR1 LNHNV and CDR2 YYDKDF (reference sequence). This CDR3 comprises 13 residues. The germline V and J ends were trimmed by 2 bases and 5 bases, with 7 bases remaining between them.

V gene TRBV9 combines with J gene TRBJ2-5, with 9 bases lining up with TRBD1. Unmatched junction bases numbered 8, after V lost 3 bases and J lost 5 bases. Germline values: CDR1 SGDLS, CDR2 YYNGEE. The CDR3 is 15 residues long. The CDR3 DNA reads TGTGCCAGCAGCGAGTCCGGGACAGGGTGGGAGACCCAGTACTTC. Residues: CASSESGTGWETQYF.

This clonotype showed up just a few times. V usage is TRBV6-5 and J usage is TRBJ2-1, with 14 bases aligning to TRBD2. J gave up 6 bases and V 4 bases, and 14 bases lay outside the gene matches. Germline CDR1 is MNHEY and CDR2 is SVGAGI. The CDR3 covers 19 residues. The CDR3 here is CASSFTRRGLAGVGNEQFF. The CDR3 coding sequence is TGTGCCAGCAGTTTCACCCGCCGGGGACTAGCGGGAGTTGGCAATGAGCAGTTCTTC.

The chain recombines TRBV19 with TRBJ2-7; TRBD1 matches 7 bases. Germline V CDR1 and CDR2: LNHDA, SQIVND (reference sequence). The length of the CDR3 is 13 residues. Unmatched junction bases numbered 6, after V lost 4 bases and J lost 6 bases. The CDR3 coding sequence is TGTGCCAGTAGTAACGACAGGGCGGGCGAGCAGTACTTC. This encodes CASSNDRAGEQYF.

This clonotype occurred a few times. The genes are TRBV5-1 and TRBJ2-3; TRBD2 matches at 8 bases. The CDR3 totals 18 residues. V shed 4 bases, J shed 0 bases, and the junction held 13 bases outside the gene matches. CDR1 SGHRS and CDR2 YFSETQ come from the germline V gene. The CDR3 DNA follows: TGCGCCAGCAGCACGCGCACTAGCGGTGGGTCTAGCACAGATACGCAGTATTTT. Translated, it gives CASSTRTSGGSSTDTQYF.

This chain uses TRBV9 with TRBJ2-3, with 8 bases aligning to TRBD2. Per the germline V gene, CDR1 is SGDLS and CDR2 is YYNGEE. The CDR3 extends over 14 amino acids. Trimming at V came to 6 bases and at J to 1 base, leaving 4 bases not matched to a gene. The CDR3 DNA is TGTGCCAGCACCAAAGCGGGAGGCACAGATACGCAGTATTTT. This sequence encodes CASTKAGGTDTQYF.

At least ten counts were recorded for this clonotype. The chain uses TRBV18 and TRBJ1-1; unclear D gene. V was clipped by 2 bases and J by 1 base, with 11 bases between them. CDR1 and CDR2 from the germline V gene are KGHSH and LQKENI. The CDR3 contains 15 residues. In DNA, the CDR3 is TGTGCCAGCTCACCATTTAATGCGCCGAACACTGAAGCTTTCTTT. As protein: CASSPFNAPNTEAFF.

The chain employs TRBV5-1 and TRBJ1-2; 9 bases agree with TRBD1. The CDR3 runs 15 residues. The germline gives CDR1 SGHRS, CDR2 YFSETQ. J lost 7 bases, V lost 2 bases, and 9 bases had no gene match. The CDR3 DNA sequence: TGCGCCAGCAGCTTCCAACCGGGACAGGGAATTGGCTACACCTTC. Encoded protein: CASSFQPGQGIGYTF.

The chain employs TRBV12-3 or TRBV12-4 and TRBJ2-3; the match to TRBD2 covers 12 bases. V dropped 6 bases and J dropped 6; count of bases not matched to a gene: 16. The CDR3 is 18 residues long. The CDR3 sequence: CASSPRERLAGVRDTQYF. CDR3 bases: TGTGCCAGCAGCCCAAGGGAAAGACTAGCGGGGGTCCGGGATACGCAGTATTTT.

This clonotype was seen a few times. The rearrangement uses TRBV6-5 and TRBJ1-5; 10 bases agree with TRBD1. The germline CDR1 and CDR2 sequences are MNHEY and SVGAGI. V gave up 2 bases and J gave up 9 bases; unmatched junction bases: 7. This CDR3 region has 15 residues. The CDR3 DNA reads as TGTGCCAGCAGTTACAGGGACAGGGGATCGTGGCCCCAGCATTTT. Protein product: CASSYRDRGSWPQHF.

This clonotype was counted a few times. The chain uses TRBV20-1 and TRBJ1-1, with no clear D. CDR3 length: 13 residues. Germline CDR1 is DFQATT and CDR2 is SNEGSKA (reference sequence). The ends were cut back, 1 base at V and 4 bases at J, with 10 bases in the middle. The CDR3 DNA reads TGCAGTGCTAGAGTTGAGCCAGGCACTGAAGCTTTCTTT. The encoded protein is CSARVEPGTEAFF.